Sequencing of this T cell receptor (beta chain) was carried out in a study of T cells expressing NK-cell markers. Across the study: It was sorted CD3+CD56+NKG2C+, CD3+CD56+NKG2C- and CD3+CD56-NKG2C+ T cells that supplied the TCR beta repertoires. There were seven HCMV-seropositive donors and one seronegative donor among the eight sequenced.

Generation of TCR beta cDNA was performed by 5'RACE template switching incorporating UMIs. TCRdb reprocessed the 5' RACE reads and stores each CDR3 protein as one record, lacking DNA. The specimen's table records 250,000 or so distinct CDR3 sequences. Germline values: CDR1 SGHRS, CDR2 YFSETQ. This CDR3 spans 12 amino acids. The sequence was collected from a woman aged 18 to 75 in good health. The chain recombines TRBV5-1 with TRBJ2-3. Sequencing was performed on blood T cells: a sorted CD56 or NKG2C T cell subset, CD4+ or CD8+ T cells, or bulk PBMC T cells (not recorded which). The CDR3 spells CASSFGTDTQYF. The full variable domain, with the rest looked up from reference TRBV5-1 and TRBJ2-3, is KAGVTQTPRYLIKTRGQQVTLSCSPISGHRSVSWYQQTPGQGLQFLFEYFSETQRNKGNFPGRFSGRQFSNSRSEMNVSTLELGDSALYLCASSFGTDTQYFGPGTRLTVL.